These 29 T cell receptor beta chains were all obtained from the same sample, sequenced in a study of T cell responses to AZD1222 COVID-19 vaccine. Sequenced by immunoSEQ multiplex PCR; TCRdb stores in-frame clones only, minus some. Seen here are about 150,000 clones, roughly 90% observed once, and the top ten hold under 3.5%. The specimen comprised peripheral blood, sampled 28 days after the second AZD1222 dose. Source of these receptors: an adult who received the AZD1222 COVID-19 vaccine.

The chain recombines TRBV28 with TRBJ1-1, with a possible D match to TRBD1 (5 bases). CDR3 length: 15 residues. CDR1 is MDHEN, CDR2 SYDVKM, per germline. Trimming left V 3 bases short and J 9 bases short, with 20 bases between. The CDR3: CASSFAGGEKDKAFF. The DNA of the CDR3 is TGTGCCAGCAGTTTTGCCGGAGGGGAGAAGGACAAAGCTTTCTTT. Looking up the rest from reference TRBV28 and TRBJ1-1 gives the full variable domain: DVKVTQSSRYLVKRTGEKVFLECVQDMDHENMFWYRQDPGLGLRLIYFSYDVKMKEKGDIPEGYSVSREKKERFSLILESASTNQTSMYLCASSFAGGEKDKAFFGQGTRLTVV.

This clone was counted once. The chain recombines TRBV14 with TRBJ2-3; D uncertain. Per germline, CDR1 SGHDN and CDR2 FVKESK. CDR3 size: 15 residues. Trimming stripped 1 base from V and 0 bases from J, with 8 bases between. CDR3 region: CASSQGHGSTDTQYF. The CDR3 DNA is TGTGCCAGCAGCCAAGGCCACGGTAGCACAGATACGCAGTATTTT.

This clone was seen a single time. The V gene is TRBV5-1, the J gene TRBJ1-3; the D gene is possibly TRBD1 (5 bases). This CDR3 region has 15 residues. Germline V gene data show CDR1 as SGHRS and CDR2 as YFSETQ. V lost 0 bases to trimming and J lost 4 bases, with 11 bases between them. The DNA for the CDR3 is TGCGCCAGCAGCTTGGATCCGGGGCTCGGAAACACCATATATTTT. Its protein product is CASSLDPGLGNTIYF.

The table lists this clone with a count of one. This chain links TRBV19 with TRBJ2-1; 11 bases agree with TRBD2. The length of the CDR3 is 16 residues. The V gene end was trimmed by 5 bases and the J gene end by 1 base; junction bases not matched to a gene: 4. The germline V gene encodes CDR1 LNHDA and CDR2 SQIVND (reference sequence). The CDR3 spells CASSVLAGGSYNEQFF. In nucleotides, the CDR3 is TGTGCCAGTAGTGTCTTAGCGGGAGGGTCCTACAATGAGCAGTTCTTC.

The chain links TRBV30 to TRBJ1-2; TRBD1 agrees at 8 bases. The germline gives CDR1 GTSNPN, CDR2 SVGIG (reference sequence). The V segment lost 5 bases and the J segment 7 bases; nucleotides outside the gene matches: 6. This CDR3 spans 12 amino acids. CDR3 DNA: TGTGCCTGGCGAACCGACAGGGGTGGCTACACCTTC. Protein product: CAWRTDRGGYTF.

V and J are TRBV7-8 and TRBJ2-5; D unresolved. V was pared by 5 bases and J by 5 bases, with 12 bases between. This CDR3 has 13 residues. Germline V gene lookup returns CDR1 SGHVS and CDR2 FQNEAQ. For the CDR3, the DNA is TGTGCCAGCAGCGGGGTCCAGGTGGAGACCCAGTACTTC. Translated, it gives CASSGVQVETQYF.

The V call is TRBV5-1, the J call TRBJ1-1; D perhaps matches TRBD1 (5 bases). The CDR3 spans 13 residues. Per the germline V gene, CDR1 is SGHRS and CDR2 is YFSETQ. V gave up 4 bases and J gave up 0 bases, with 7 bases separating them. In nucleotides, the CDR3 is TGCGCCAGCAGCCCACAGGTGAACACTGAAGCTTTCTTT. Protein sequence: CASSPQVNTEAFF. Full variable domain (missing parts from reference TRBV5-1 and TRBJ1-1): KAGVTQTPRYLIKTRGQQVTLSCSPISGHRSVSWYQQTPGQGLQFLFEYFSETQRNKGNFPGRFSGRQFSNSRSEMNVSTLELGDSALYLCASSPQVNTEAFFGQGTRLTVV.

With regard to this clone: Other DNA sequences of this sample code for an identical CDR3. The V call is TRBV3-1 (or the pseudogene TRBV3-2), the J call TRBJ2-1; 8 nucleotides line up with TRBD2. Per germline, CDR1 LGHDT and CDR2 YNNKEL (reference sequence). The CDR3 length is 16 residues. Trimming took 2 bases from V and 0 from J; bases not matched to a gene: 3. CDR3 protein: CASSQLAGSSYNEQFF. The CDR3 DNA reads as TGTGCCAGCAGCCAACTAGCGGGTAGCTCCTACAATGAGCAGTTCTTC.

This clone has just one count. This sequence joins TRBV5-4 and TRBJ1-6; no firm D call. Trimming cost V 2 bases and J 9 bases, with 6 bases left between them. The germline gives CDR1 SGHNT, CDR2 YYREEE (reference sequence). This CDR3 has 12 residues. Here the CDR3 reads CASSLGRSPLHF. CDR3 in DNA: TGTGCCAGCAGCTTAGGACGTTCACCCCTCCACTTT.

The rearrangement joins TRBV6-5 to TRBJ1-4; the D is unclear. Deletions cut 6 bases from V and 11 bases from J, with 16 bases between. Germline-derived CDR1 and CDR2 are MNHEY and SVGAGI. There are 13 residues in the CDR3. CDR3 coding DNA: TGTGCCAGCAGAACCGGGTCTCTGGATAAACTGTTTTTT. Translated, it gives CASRTGSLDKLFF.

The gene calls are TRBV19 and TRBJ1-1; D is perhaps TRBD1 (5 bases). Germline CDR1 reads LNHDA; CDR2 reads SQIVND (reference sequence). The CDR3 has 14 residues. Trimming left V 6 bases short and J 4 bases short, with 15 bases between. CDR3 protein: CASSLTDSLTEAFF. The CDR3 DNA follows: TGTGCCAGTAGCTTAACAGACAGTCTCACTGAAGCTTTCTTT.

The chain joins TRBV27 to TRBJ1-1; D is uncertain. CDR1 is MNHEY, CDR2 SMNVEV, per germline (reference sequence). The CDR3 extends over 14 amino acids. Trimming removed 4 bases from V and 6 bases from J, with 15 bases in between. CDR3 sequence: CASSSRNSRAEAFF. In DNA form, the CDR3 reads TGTGCCAGCAGTTCAAGAAATAGTCGGGCTGAAGCTTTCTTT.

DNA for the CDR3: TGTGCCAGCAACCATAATGAAAAACTGTTTTTT. Translated: CASNHNEKLFF. The V call is TRBV6-5, the J call TRBJ1-4; the D is unclear. Germline loops: CDR1 MNHEY, CDR2 SVGAGI. With 7 bases removed from V and 4 bases from J, the gap between germline ends came to 4 bases. This CDR3 has 11 residues.

DNA of the CDR3: TGTGCCAGCAGCTCGCCCACTGAAGCTTTCTTT. Encoded protein: CASSSPTEAFF. The gene calls are TRBV28 and TRBJ1-1; no clear D. The CDR3 totals 11 residues. CDR1 MDHEN and CDR2 SYDVKM come from the germline V gene. V gave up 6 bases and J gave up 4 bases, with 6 bases separating them.

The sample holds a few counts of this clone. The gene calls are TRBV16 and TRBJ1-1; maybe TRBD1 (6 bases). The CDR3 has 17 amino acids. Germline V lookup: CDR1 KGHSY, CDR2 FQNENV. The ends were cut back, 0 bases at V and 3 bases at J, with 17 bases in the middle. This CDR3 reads CASSQSSRQGMDTEAFF. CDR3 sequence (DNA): TGTGCCAGCAGCCAATCATCCCGGCAGGGGATGGACACTGAAGCTTTCTTT.

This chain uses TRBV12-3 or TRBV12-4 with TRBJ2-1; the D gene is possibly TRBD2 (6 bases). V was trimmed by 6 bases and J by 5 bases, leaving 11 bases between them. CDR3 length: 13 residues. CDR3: CASSSWGDNEQFF. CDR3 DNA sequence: TGTGCCAGCAGCTCTTGGGGGGACAATGAGCAGTTCTTC.

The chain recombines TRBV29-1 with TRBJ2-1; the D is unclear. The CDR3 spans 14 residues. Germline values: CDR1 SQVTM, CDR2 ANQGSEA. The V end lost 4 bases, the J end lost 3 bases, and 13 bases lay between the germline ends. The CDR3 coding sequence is TGCAGCGTTGGTAGTACGGCAGACTACAATGAGCAGTTCTTC. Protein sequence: CSVGSTADYNEQFF.

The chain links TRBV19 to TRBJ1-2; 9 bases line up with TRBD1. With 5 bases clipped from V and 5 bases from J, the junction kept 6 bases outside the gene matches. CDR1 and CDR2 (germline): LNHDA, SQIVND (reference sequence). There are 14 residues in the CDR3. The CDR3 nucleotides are TGTGCCAGTAGTTCGGGGACAGGGAAATATGGCTACACCTTC. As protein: CASSSGTGKYGYTF.

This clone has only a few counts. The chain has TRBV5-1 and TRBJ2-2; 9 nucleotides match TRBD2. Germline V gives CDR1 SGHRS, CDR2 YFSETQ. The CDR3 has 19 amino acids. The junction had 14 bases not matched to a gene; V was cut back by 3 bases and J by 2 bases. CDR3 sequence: CASSWGPRSGRTNTGELFF. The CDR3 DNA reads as TGCGCCAGCAGCTGGGGTCCGCGGAGCGGGAGGACAAACACCGGGGAGCTGTTTTTT. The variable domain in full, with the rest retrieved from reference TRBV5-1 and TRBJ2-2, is KAGVTQTPRYLIKTRGQQVTLSCSPISGHRSVSWYQQTPGQGLQFLFEYFSETQRNKGNFPGRFSGRQFSNSRSEMNVSTLELGDSALYLCASSWGPRSGRTNTGELFFGEGSRLTVL.

The CDR3 coding sequence is TGCGGCCCGGGCTCGGGGGTGTCTTCGACTAATGAAAAACTGTTTTTT. Protein: CGPGSGVSSTNEKLFF. The gene calls are TRBV5-1 and TRBJ1-4; D may be TRBD1 (5 bases). Germline assignment: CDR1 SGHRS and CDR2 YFSETQ. The length of the CDR3 is 16 residues.

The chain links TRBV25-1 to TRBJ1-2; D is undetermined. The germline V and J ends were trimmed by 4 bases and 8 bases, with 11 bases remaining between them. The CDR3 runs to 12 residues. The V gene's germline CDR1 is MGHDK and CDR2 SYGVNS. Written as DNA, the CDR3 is TGTGCCAGCAGTGGTGATCCCGGCGGCTACACCTTC. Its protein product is CASSGDPGGYTF.

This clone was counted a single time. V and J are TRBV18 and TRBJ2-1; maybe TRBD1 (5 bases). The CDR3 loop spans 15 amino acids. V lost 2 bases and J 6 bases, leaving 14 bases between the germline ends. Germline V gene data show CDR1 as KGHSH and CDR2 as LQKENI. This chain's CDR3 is CASSPDSGPGNEQFF. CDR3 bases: TGTGCCAGCTCACCAGATTCAGGGCCAGGCAATGAGCAGTTCTTC.

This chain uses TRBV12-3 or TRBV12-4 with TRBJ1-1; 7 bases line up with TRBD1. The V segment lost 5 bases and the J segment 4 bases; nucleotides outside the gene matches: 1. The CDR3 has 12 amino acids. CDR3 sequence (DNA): TGTGCCAGCAGTCCAGGGGGCACTGAAGCTTTCTTT. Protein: CASSPGGTEAFF.

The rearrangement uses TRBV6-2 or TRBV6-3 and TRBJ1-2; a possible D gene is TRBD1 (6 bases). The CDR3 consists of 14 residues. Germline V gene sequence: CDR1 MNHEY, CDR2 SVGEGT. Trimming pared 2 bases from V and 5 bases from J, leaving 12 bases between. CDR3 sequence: CASSYPGTGYGYTF. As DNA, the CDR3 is TGTGCCAGCAGTTACCCCGGAACAGGGTATGGCTACACCTTC.

The CDR3 coding sequence is TGTGCCAGCAGCCGTCCTAGCGGGAGATTTTACGAGCAGTACTTC. The encoded protein is CASSRPSGRFYEQYF. The J gene is TRBJ2-7, the V gene TRBV28, with 10 bases fitting TRBD2. Germline CDR1 and CDR2: MDHEN and SYDVKM. V lost 6 bases, J lost 4 bases, and 9 bases stayed unmatched. CDR3 length: 15 residues. Full variable domain (missing parts from reference TRBV28 and TRBJ2-7): DVKVTQSSRYLVKRTGEKVFLECVQDMDHENMFWYRQDPGLGLRLIYFSYDVKMKEKGDIPEGYSVSREKKERFSLILESASTNQTSMYLCASSRPSGRFYEQYFGPGTRLTVT.

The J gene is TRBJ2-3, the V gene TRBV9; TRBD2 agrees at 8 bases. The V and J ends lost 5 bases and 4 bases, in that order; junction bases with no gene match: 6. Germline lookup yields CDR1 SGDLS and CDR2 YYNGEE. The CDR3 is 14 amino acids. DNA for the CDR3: TGTGCCAGCAGTAAGAGCGGGAGTTCAGATACGCAGTATTTT. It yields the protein CASSKSGSSDTQYF.

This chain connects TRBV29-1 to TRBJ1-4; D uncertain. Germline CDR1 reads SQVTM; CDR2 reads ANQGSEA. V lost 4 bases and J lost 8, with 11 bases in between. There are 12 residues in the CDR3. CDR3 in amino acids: CSVGHQGEKLFF. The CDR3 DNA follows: TGCAGCGTTGGACATCAAGGGGAAAAACTGTTTTTT.

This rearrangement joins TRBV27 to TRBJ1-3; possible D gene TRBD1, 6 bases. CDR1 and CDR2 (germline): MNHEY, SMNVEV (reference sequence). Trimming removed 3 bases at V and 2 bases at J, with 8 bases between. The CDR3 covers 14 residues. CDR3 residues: CASSLGGPGNTIYF. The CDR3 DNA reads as TGTGCCAGCAGTTTGGGGGGGCCTGGAAACACCATATATTTT.

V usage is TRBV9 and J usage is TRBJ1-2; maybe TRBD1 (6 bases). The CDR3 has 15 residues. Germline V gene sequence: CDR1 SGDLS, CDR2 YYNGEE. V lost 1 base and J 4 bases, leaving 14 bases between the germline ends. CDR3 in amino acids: CASSVPTQGGYGYTF. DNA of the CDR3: TGTGCCAGCAGCGTACCGACACAGGGAGGCTATGGCTACACCTTC.